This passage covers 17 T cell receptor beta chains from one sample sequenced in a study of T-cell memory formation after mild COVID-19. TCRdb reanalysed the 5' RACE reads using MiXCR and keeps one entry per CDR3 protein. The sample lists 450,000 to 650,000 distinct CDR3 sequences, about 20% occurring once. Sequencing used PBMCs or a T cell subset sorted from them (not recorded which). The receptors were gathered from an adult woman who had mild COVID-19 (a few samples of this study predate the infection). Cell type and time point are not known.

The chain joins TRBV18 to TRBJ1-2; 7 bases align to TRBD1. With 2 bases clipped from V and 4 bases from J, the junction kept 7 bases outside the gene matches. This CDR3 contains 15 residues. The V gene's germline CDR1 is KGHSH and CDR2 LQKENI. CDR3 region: CASSPATGTVYGYTF. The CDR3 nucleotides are TGTGCCAGCTCACCAGCGACAGGGACGGTCTATGGCTACACCTTC. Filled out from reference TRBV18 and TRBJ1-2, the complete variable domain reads NAGVMQNPRHLVRRRGQEARLRCSPMKGHSHVYWYRQLPEEGLKFMVYLQKENIIDESGMPKERFSAEFPKEGPSILRIQQVVRGDSAAYFCASSPATGTVYGYTFGSGTRLTVV.

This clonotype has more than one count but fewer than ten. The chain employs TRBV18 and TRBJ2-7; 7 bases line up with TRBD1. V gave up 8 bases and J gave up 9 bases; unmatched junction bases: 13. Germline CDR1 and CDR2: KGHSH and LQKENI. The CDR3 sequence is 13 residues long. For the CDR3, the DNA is TGTGCCAGCCACGAGCGACAGGGAGAGGGGCAGTACTTC. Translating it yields CASHERQGEGQYF.

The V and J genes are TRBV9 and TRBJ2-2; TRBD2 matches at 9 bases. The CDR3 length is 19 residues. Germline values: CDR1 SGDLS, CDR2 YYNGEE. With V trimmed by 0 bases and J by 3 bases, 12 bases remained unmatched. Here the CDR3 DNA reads TGTGCCAGCAGCGTAGCGGCGGGAGGGCTTCGTGGGGACACCGGGGAGCTGTTTTTT. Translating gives CASSVAAGGLRGDTGELFF.

The CDR3 DNA follows: TGTGCCAGCAGCTTGACGGTTGGGGCCAACGTCCTGACTTTC. Its protein product is CASSLTVGANVLTF. This chain joins TRBV7-9 and TRBJ2-6; D remains ambiguous. V was pared by 3 bases and J by 3 bases, with 6 bases between. Germline assignment: CDR1 SEHNR and CDR2 FQNEAQ (reference sequence). The CDR3 is 14 residues long.

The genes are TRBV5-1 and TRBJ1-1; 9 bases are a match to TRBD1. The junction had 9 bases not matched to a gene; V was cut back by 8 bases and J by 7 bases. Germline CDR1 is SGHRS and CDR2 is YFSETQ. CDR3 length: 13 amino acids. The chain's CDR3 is CARSQGQGFEAFF. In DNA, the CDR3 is TGCGCCAGAAGCCAGGGACAGGGCTTTGAAGCTTTCTTT.

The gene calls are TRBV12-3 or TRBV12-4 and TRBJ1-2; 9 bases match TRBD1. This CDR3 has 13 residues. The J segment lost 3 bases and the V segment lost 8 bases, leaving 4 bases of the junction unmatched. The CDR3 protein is CASAGQGDYGYTF. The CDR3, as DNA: TGTGCCAGCGCGGGACAGGGTGACTATGGCTACACCTTC.

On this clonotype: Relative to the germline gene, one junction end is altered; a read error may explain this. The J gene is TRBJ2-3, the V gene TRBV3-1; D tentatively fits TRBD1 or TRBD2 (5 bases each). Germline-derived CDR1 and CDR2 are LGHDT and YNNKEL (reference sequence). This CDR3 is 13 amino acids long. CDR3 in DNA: TGTGCCAGCAGATTAGCCGGGGCAGAATTAGCCTCATTT. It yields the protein CASRLAGAELASF.

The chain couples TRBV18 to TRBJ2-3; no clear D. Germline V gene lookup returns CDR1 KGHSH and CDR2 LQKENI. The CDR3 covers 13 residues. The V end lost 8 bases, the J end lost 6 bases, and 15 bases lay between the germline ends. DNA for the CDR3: TGTGCCAGCGGGGTGAATCTGAAGGATACGCAGTATTTT. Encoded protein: CASGVNLKDTQYF.

The CDR3 protein is CASRLAGPGTEAFF. The CDR3 coding sequence is TGTGCCAGCAGGCTAGCGGGGCCGGGCACTGAAGCTTTCTTT. V gene TRBV12-3 or TRBV12-4 combines with J gene TRBJ1-1, with TRBD1 as a possible D gene (5 bases). The CDR3 is made up of 14 amino acids. The V end was cut by 6 bases, the J end by 4 bases, with 15 bases between.

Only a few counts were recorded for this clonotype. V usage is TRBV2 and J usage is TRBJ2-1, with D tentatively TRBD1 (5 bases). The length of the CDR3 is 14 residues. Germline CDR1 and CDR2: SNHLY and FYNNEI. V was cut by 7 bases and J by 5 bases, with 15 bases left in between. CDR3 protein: CASIGARAHNEQFF. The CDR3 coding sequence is TGTGCCAGCATTGGGGCCAGGGCCCACAATGAGCAGTTCTTC.

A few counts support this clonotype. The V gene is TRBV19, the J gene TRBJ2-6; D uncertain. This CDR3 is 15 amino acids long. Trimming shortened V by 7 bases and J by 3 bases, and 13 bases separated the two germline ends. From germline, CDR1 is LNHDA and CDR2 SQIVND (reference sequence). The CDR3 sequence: CASKSQGHGANVLTF. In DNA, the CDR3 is TGTGCCAGTAAATCACAAGGGCATGGGGCCAACGTCCTGACTTTC.

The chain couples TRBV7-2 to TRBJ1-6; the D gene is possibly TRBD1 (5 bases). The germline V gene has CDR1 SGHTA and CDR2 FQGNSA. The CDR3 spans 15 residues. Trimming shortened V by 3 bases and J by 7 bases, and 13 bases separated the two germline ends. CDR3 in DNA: TGTGCCAGCAGCTTCCGGGCAGGGCGAAATTCACCCCTCCACTTT. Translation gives CASSFRAGRNSPLHF.

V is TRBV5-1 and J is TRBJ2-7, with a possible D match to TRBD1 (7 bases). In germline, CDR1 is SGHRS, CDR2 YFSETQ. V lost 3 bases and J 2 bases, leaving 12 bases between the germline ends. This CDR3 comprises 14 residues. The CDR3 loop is CASSWGDRTYEQYF. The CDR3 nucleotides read TGCGCCAGCAGCTGGGGGGACAGAACCTACGAGCAGTACTTC.

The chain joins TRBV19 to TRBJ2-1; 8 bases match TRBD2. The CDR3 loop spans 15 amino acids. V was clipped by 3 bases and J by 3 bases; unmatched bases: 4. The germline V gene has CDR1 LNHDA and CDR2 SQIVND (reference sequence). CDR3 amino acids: CASSIGGRSYNEQFF. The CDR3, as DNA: TGTGCCAGTAGTATCGGCGGGAGGAGCTACAATGAGCAGTTCTTC.

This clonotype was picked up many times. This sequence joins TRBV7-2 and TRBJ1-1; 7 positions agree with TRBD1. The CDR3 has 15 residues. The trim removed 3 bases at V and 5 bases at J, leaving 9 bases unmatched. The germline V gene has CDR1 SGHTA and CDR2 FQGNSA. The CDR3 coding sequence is TGTGCCAGCAGCTTTCTCGCTACAGGGGAGACTGAAGCTTTCTTT. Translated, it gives CASSFLATGETEAFF.

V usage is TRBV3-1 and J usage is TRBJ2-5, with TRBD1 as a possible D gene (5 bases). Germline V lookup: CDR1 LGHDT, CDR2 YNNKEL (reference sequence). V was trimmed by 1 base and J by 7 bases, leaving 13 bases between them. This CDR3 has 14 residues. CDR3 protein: CASSQARAIGTQYF. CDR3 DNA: TGTGCCAGCAGCCAAGCCAGGGCGATAGGGACCCAGTACTTC.

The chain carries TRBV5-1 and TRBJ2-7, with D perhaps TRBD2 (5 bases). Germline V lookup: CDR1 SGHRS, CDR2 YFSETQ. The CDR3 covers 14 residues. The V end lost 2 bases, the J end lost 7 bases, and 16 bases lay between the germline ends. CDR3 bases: TGCGCCAGCAGCTTTACGGCGGGTCGAGTGGAGCAGTACTTC. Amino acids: CASSFTAGRVEQYF.